The 27 T cell receptor beta chains below were found in one sample sequenced in a study of T cell repertoires in cytomegalovirus infection. From the reads, TCRdb called clonotypes with MiXCR, one entry per CDR3 protein. The top ten hold over 10% of the sample, which has about 900,000 distinct CDR3 sequences, 30% to 40% seen once. For these TCRs, the target antigens are not known. The starting material was cultured CD8+ T cells from PBMCs, obtained from culture after CMV antigen stimulation. The receptors here all came from a human donor in good health (CMV status not recorded). Some clones in this sample may be carry-over from other donors' samples.

This clonotype has only a few counts. J is TRBJ1-4 and V is TRBV4-1; D remains ambiguous. CDR3 length equals 15 residues. The ends were cut back, 0 bases at V and 3 bases at J, with 8 bases in the middle. Germline CDR1 reads MGHRA; CDR2 reads YSYEKL. CDR3 region: CASSQDPGANEKLFF. The CDR3, as DNA: TGCGCCAGCAGCCAAGATCCGGGAGCTAATGAAAAACTGTTTTTT.

This clonotype was seen more than once but under ten times. The chain recombines TRBV19 with TRBJ2-7; 7 bases align to TRBD2. The CDR3 spans 13 residues. V lost 3 bases to trimming and J lost 6 bases; unmatched junction nucleotides: 5. The germline V gene encodes CDR1 LNHDA and CDR2 SQIVND (reference sequence). In DNA form, the CDR3 reads TGTGCCAGTAGTATCTCCGGGGGGAGCGAGCAGTACGTC. This translates into CASSISGGSEQYV.

The V and J genes are TRBV7-1 and TRBJ1-1; perhaps TRBD1 as D (5 bases). TRBV7-1 is an ORF, with its function uncertain. V was cut by 10 bases and J by 0 bases, with 12 bases left in between. CDR3 length: 13 amino acids. CDR3 DNA: TGTGCCAACACAAGGGGTCTGAACACTGAAGCTTTCTTT. Translation: CANTRGLNTEAFF.

The rearrangement links TRBV27 to TRBJ2-7, with D possibly matching TRBD1 (6 bases). The CDR3 contains 14 residues. The V end lost 4 bases, the J end lost 1 base, and 11 bases lay between the germline ends. The germline gives CDR1 MNHEY, CDR2 SMNVEV (reference sequence). The CDR3 DNA sequence: TGTGCCAGCAGTTGGATGAGGGGGTCCTACGAGCAGTACTTC. Translating it yields CASSWMRGSYEQYF.

In regard to this clonotype: This clone may be a read error of a much larger clone one base away. The V gene is TRBV7-2, the J gene TRBJ1-2, with unresolved D. CDR1 is SGHTA, CDR2 FQGNSA, per germline. This CDR3 contains 15 residues. The V gene lost 5 bases and the J gene lost 4 bases, with 17 bases spanning the gap. CDR3 coding DNA: TGTGCCAGCAGCCCAGACCCAGGAACCTCCTATGGCTACACCTTC. It is translated as CASSPDPGTSYGYTF.

CDR3 protein: CASEGDTGELFF. The CDR3 DNA reads as TGTGCCAGCGAGGGGGACACCGGGGAGCTGTTTTTT. The chain recombines TRBV6-1 with TRBJ2-2, with D tentatively TRBD1 (6 bases). CDR1 and CDR2 (germline): MNHNS, SASEGT. The CDR3 sequence is 12 residues long. Trimming removed 8 bases at V and 3 bases at J, with 7 bases between.

This clonotype appeared a few times. The CDR3 nucleotides read TGTGCCAGCAGTCTACCGGGACGGCCGTTCTACGAGCAGTACTTC. This sequence encodes CASSLPGRPFYEQYF. The chain recombines TRBV27 with TRBJ2-7, with D perhaps given as TRBD1 or TRBD2 (5 bases each). This CDR3 spans 15 amino acids. Germline V gene data show CDR1 as MNHEY and CDR2 as SMNVEV (reference sequence). Trimming left V 5 bases short and J 3 bases short, with 17 bases between.

The chain links TRBV29-1 to TRBJ2-2; D gene uncertain. Germline-derived CDR1 and CDR2 are SQVTM and ANQGSEA. Trimming stripped 8 bases from V and 7 bases from J, with 11 bases between. The CDR3 spans 11 residues. The CDR3 bases are TGCAGCTCCCTTATTGACGGGGAGCTGTTTTTT. Protein sequence: CSSLIDGELFF.

The chain carries TRBV12-3 or TRBV12-4 and TRBJ1-1; tentatively, D is TRBD1 (5 bases). V lost 5 bases, J lost 1 base, and 14 bases lay in between. The CDR3 contains 15 residues. The CDR3: CASSNSGTGNTEAFF. CDR3 sequence (DNA): TGTGCCAGCAGTAACTCCGGGACGGGGAACACTGAAGCTTTCTTT.

The rearrangement joins TRBV20-1 to TRBJ2-7; TRBD1 or TRBD2 may be the D gene (5 bases each). The CDR3 sequence is 15 residues long. Trimming removed 1 base from V and 0 bases from J, with 13 bases in between. Germline assignment: CDR1 DFQATT and CDR2 SNEGSKA (reference sequence). The CDR3 DNA is TGCAGTGCTAGAGTCATCAGGGACCTCTCCTACGAGCAGTACTTC. It is translated as CSARVIRDLSYEQYF.

Ten or more counts support this clonotype. V usage is TRBV7-8 and J usage is TRBJ1-1, with TRBD1 identical over 7 bases. The length of the CDR3 is 14 residues. Trimming at V came to 5 bases and at J to 3 bases, leaving 6 bases not matched to a gene. Germline assignment: CDR1 SGHVS and CDR2 FQNEAQ. The CDR3 region is CASSPGQPDTEAFF. CDR3 in DNA: TGTGCCAGCAGCCCGGGACAGCCTGACACTGAAGCTTTCTTT.

This clonotype was detected only a few times. The chain uses TRBV5-8 and TRBJ2-7, with 8 bases matching TRBD1. The V and J ends lost 2 bases and 6 bases, in that order; junction bases with no gene match: 1. Per the germline V gene, CDR1 is SGHTS and CDR2 is YDEGEE. CDR3 length equals 12 residues. CDR3 nucleotide sequence: TGTGCCAGCAGCTTCGGACAGGGCGAGCAGTACGTC. This gives the protein CASSFGQGEQYV.

The J gene is TRBJ2-4, the V gene TRBV6-2 or TRBV6-3; a possible D gene is TRBD1 (5 bases). Between the trimmed V and J ends, which lost 0 bases and 1 base, there was a span of 10 bases. This CDR3 region has 16 residues. Looked up from germline, CDR1 is MNHEY and CDR2 is SVGEGT. CDR3 in amino acids: CASSYSSQGAKNIQYF. The CDR3 DNA follows: TGTGCCAGCAGTTACTCGAGTCAGGGCGCCAAAAACATTCAGTACTTC.

This clonotype was detected many times. CDR3 loop: CASSLASRPYEQYF. The CDR3 DNA is TGTGCCAGCAGCTTAGCGTCCCGACCCTACGAGCAGTACTTC. The V gene is TRBV7-2, the J gene TRBJ2-7; unclear D gene. CDR1 is SGHTA, CDR2 FQGNSA, per germline. The CDR3 contains 14 residues. With 0 bases removed from V and 2 bases from J, the gap between germline ends came to 8 bases.

The chain employs TRBV12-3 or TRBV12-4 and TRBJ1-4; 9 nucleotides line up with TRBD1. The CDR3 covers 15 residues. J lost 5 bases, V lost 5 bases, and 6 bases had no gene match. This CDR3 reads CASSPRTGANEKLFF. CDR3 nucleotide sequence: TGTGCCAGCAGTCCTCGGACAGGGGCGAATGAAAAACTGTTTTTT.

This clonotype appeared a single time. V gene TRBV4-2 combines with J gene TRBJ1-6; D gene unclear. Germline V gene sequence: CDR1 LGHNA, CDR2 YNFKEQ. Trimming took 1 base from V and 8 from J, leaving 6 bases between them. The CDR3 runs to 13 residues. CDR3 bases: TGTGCCAGCAGCCAAGGCGGTCATTCACCCCTCCACTTT. Its protein product is CASSQGGHSPLHF.

This clonotype has more than one count but fewer than ten. The chain has TRBV7-9 and TRBJ2-1, with D perhaps given as TRBD1 or TRBD2 (5 bases each). V dropped 5 bases and J dropped 9 bases, with 11 bases sitting between them. CDR1 is SEHNR, CDR2 FQNEAQ, per germline (reference sequence). There are 12 residues in the CDR3. The CDR3 DNA follows: TGTGCCAGCAGCCGGGACGGCGGTGAGCAGTTCTTC. Protein: CASSRDGGEQFF.

This clonotype has more than one count but fewer than ten. This rearrangement joins TRBV6-5 to TRBJ2-7; 7 nucleotides line up with TRBD1. Germline lookup yields CDR1 MNHEY and CDR2 SVGAGI. The CDR3 length is 12 residues. J was trimmed by 5 bases and V by 3 bases; bases with no gene match: 1. CDR3 sequence: CASSYTGDEQYF. Written as DNA, the CDR3 is TGTGCCAGCAGTTATACAGGGGACGAGCAGTACTTC.

For this clonotype: The junction and the germline gene differ at one end; a read error may be behind it. This chain uses TRBV7-8 with TRBJ2-7; D may be TRBD2 (5 bases). CDR1 SGHVS and CDR2 FQNEAQ come from the germline V gene. The CDR3 has 13 amino acids. The CDR3: CANSFGEGYEQYF. CDR3 nucleotide sequence: TGTGCCAACAGCTTTGGAGAGGGCTACGAGCAGTACTTC.

This clonotype has a handful of counts. This chain uses TRBV15 with TRBJ2-5; possibly TRBD1 for D (6 bases). V was trimmed by 9 bases and J by 3 bases, leaving 17 bases between them. The CDR3 has 14 amino acids. Germline CDR1 and CDR2: LNHNV and YYDKDF (reference sequence). The CDR3 is CATRPDRFEETQYF. CDR3 sequence (DNA): TGTGCCACTAGACCGGACAGATTCGAAGAGACCCAGTACTTC. The variable domain in full, completed from reference TRBV15 and TRBJ2-5, reads DAMVIQNPRYQVTQFGKPVTLSCSQTLNHNVMYWYQQKSSQAPKLLFHYYDKDFNNEADTPDNFQSRRPNTSFCFLDIRSPGLGDTAMYLCATRPDRFEETQYFGPGTRLLVL.

This clonotype was seen more than once but under ten times. This sequence joins TRBV9 and TRBJ2-2; tentatively, D is TRBD1 (5 bases). This CDR3 region has 14 residues. Germline V CDR1 and CDR2: SGDLS, YYNGEE. The V and J ends lost 5 bases and 0 bases respectively, with 8 bases between them. The CDR3 coding sequence is TGTGCCAGCAGACCAGGGTCGAACACCGGGGAGCTGTTTTTT. Its translation: CASRPGSNTGELFF.

The V call is TRBV6-2 or TRBV6-3, the J call TRBJ1-1, with D unresolved. CDR3 length: 14 amino acids. Germline V lookup: CDR1 MNHEY, CDR2 SVGEGT. The V gene lost 6 bases and the J gene lost 3 bases, with 14 bases spanning the gap. The CDR3 spells CASSQPYGDTEAFF. The CDR3 nucleotides are TGTGCCAGCAGCCAGCCTTACGGTGACACTGAAGCTTTCTTT.

This clonotype occurred a few times. The chain is built from TRBV12-3 or TRBV12-4 and TRBJ2-3, with 9 bases aligning to TRBD2. V gave up 6 bases and J gave up 4 bases; unmatched junction bases: 8. This CDR3 is 15 amino acids long. This CDR3 is CASRGRAGGADTQYF. The CDR3 nucleotides are TGTGCCAGCAGGGGTCGGGCGGGGGGGGCAGATACGCAGTATTTT.

On this clonotype: It may be a read error: a sequence one base away is much more abundant. The gene calls are TRBV7-2 and TRBJ2-2; D uncertain. This CDR3 has 11 amino acids. Trimming pared 8 bases from V and 8 bases from J, leaving 9 bases between. The V gene's germline CDR1 is SGHTA and CDR2 FQGNSA. The CDR3 spells CTSPRSGELFF. Written as DNA, the CDR3 is TGTACCAGCCCGCGGAGTGGGGAGCTGTTTTTT.

This clonotype was found many times. V is TRBV7-2 and J is TRBJ1-2; D perhaps matches TRBD1 (5 bases). CDR1 and CDR2 from the germline V gene are SGHTA and FQGNSA. The CDR3 length is 13 residues. The V gene lost 3 bases and the J gene lost 5 bases, with 10 bases spanning the gap. CDR3 sequence reads: CASSFRRDYGYTF. In nucleotides, the CDR3 is TGTGCCAGCAGCTTTCGCAGGGATTATGGCTACACCTTC.

This clonotype was counted a few times. CDR3: CASSVGGTANTEAFF. The CDR3 bases are TGTGCCAGCAGCGTAGGAGGGACGGCGAACACTGAAGCTTTCTTT. The gene calls are TRBV9 and TRBJ1-1, with D possibly matching TRBD1 (5 bases). Germline values: CDR1 SGDLS, CDR2 YYNGEE. The V gene lost 0 bases and the J gene lost 1 base, with 10 bases spanning the gap. The CDR3 consists of 15 residues.

This clonotype was observed a few times. The chain combines TRBV28 with TRBJ2-5; 10 positions match TRBD1. Germline V CDR1 and CDR2: MDHEN, SYDVKM. V shed 6 bases and J 1 base; nucleotides not matched to a gene: 5. This CDR3 spans 15 amino acids. The chain's CDR3 is CASRDRDRGQETQYF. The CDR3 DNA follows: TGTGCCAGCAGGGACCGGGACAGGGGCCAAGAGACCCAGTACTTC.